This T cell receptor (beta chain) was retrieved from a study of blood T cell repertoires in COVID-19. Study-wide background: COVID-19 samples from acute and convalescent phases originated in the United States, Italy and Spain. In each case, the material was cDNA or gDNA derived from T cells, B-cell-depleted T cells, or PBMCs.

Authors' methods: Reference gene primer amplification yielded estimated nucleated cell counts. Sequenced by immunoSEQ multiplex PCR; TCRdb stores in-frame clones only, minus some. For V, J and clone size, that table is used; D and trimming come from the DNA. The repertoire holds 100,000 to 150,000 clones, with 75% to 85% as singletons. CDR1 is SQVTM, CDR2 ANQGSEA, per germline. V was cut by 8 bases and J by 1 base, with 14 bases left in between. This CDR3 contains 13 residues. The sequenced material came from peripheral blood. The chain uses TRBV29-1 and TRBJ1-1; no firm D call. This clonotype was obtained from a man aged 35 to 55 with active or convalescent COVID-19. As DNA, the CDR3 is TGCAGCTGCTACCCCGCCTCGAACACTGAAGCTTTCTTT. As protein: CSCYPASNTEAFF. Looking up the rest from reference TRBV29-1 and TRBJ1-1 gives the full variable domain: SAVISQKPSRDICQRGTSLTIQCQVDSQVTMMFWYRQQPGQSLTLIATANQGSEATYESGFVIDKFPISRPNLTFSTLTVSNMSPEDSSIYLCSCYPASNTEAFFGQGTRLTVV.